The 9 T cell receptor beta chains in this list originate from one sample, sequenced in a study of OX40 agonist ivuxolimab in advanced cancers. Some clones are missing from TCRdb's copy, which holds only in-frame ones; the method was immunoSEQ multiplex PCR. Of some 58,000 clones detected, around four fifths appear once; the ten largest clones hold about 3.5%. This sample comprised CD4+ or CD8+ T cells sorted from blood, obtained in a trial of the OX40 agonist ivuxolimab. The receptors derive from an adult with an advanced solid tumor such as melanoma, head and neck, liver or kidney cancer.

CDR3: CASRPLRGSNTEAFF. The CDR3, as DNA: TGTGCCAGCCGTCCCTTACGGGGCTCGAACACTGAAGCTTTCTTT. The chain is built from TRBV28 and TRBJ1-1; tentative D call: TRBD1 (5 bases). The CDR3 is made up of 15 amino acids. The V gene's germline CDR1 is MDHEN and CDR2 SYDVKM. Trimming cost V 8 bases and J 1 base, with 17 bases left between them. Looking up the rest from reference TRBV28 and TRBJ1-1 gives the full variable domain: DVKVTQSSRYLVKRTGEKVFLECVQDMDHENMFWYRQDPGLGLRLIYFSYDVKMKEKGDIPEGYSVSREKKERFSLILESASTNQTSMYLCASRPLRGSNTEAFFGQGTRLTVV.

This rearrangement joins TRBV11-2 to TRBJ2-1; TRBD2 matches at 8 bases. The V gene end was trimmed by 2 bases and the J gene end by 4 bases; junction bases not matched to a gene: 13. CDR1 is SGHAT and CDR2 is FQNNGV in the germline V gene. This CDR3 is built from 18 residues. CDR3 sequence (DNA): TGTGCCAGCAGCTTACAACTTACGGGAGGGTTCTTTTACAATGAGCAGTTCTTC. It encodes CASSLQLTGGFFYNEQFF.

V is TRBV11-2 and J is TRBJ2-7, with 7 bases aligning to TRBD2. Germline V gene sequence: CDR1 SGHAT, CDR2 FQNNGV. This CDR3 comprises 17 residues. Trimming cost V 2 bases and J 0 bases; bases outside gene matches: 10. The CDR3 loop reads CASSLSRVAGPSYEQYF. The CDR3 nucleotides read TGTGCCAGCAGCTTATCTCGCGTAGCGGGTCCCTCCTACGAGCAGTACTTC. Complete variable domain (other parts from reference TRBV11-2 and TRBJ2-7): EAGVAQSPRYKIIEKRQSVAFWCNPISGHATLYWYQQILGQGPKLLIQFQNNGVVDDSQLPKDRFSAERLKGVDSTLKIQPAKLEDSAVYLCASSLSRVAGPSYEQYFGPGTRLTVT.

This clone was seen a few times. The V and J genes are TRBV7-3 and TRBJ2-1; 7 bases line up with TRBD2. CDR1 and CDR2 (germline): SGHTA, FQGTGA. J was trimmed by 8 bases and V by 1 base; bases with no gene match: 11. The CDR3 runs 16 residues. CDR3 sequence reads: CASSLRGGRAMDEQFF. The CDR3 nucleotides read TGTGCCAGCAGCTTAAGGGGTGGGAGGGCCATGGATGAGCAGTTCTTC. Variable domain in full (rest from reference TRBV7-3 and TRBJ2-1): GAGVSQTPSNKVTEKGKYVELRCDPISGHTALYWYRQSLGQGPEFLIYFQGTGAADDSGLPNDRFFAVRPEGSVSTLKIQRTERGDSAVYLCASSLRGGRAMDEQFFGPGTRLTVL.

A single count supports this clone. The chain carries TRBV6-4 and TRBJ2-2; no firm D call. V lost 0 bases and J lost 2, with 4 bases in between. Germline V gene lookup returns CDR1 MRHNA and CDR2 SNTAGT. The CDR3 consists of 14 residues. The CDR3 DNA follows: TGTGCCAGCAGTGACTCGACTAACACCGGGGAGCTGTTTTTT. Amino acids: CASSDSTNTGELFF.

J is TRBJ2-1 and V is TRBV7-3; TRBD2 matches 7 bases. V lost 0 bases, J lost 9 bases, and 8 bases stayed unmatched. This CDR3 is built from 15 residues. CDR1 and CDR2 from the germline V gene are SGHTA and FQGTGA. DNA of the CDR3: TGTGCCAGCAGCTTAACGAAGACTAGCATCAGTGAGCAGTTCTTC. Translation: CASSLTKTSISEQFF.

This chain joins TRBV6-6 and TRBJ2-5; D is undetermined. Trimming stripped 6 bases from V and 1 base from J, with 15 bases between. The CDR3 runs 15 residues. The germline V gene has CDR1 MNHNY and CDR2 SVGAGI (reference sequence). The CDR3 bases are TGTGCCAGCAGGCCCTTTGGGCCGTTCCAAGAGACCCAGTACTTC. Translating it yields CASRPFGPFQETQYF.

The chain combines TRBV5-4 with TRBJ2-5, with 9 bases matching TRBD1. Germline loops: CDR1 SGHNT, CDR2 YYREEE (reference sequence). J gave up 4 bases and V 6 bases, and 13 bases lay outside the gene matches. The CDR3 length is 16 residues. CDR3 DNA: TGTGCCAGCAAACAGGGGGCGCGCGGGTTGAGAGAGACCCAGTACTTC. Its translation is CASKQGARGLRETQYF. Full variable domain (missing parts from reference TRBV5-4 and TRBJ2-5): ETGVTQSPTHLIKTRGQQVTLRCSSQSGHNTVSWYQQALGQGPQFIFQYYREEENGRGNFPPRFSGLQFPNYSSELNVNALELDDSALYLCASKQGARGLRETQYFGPGTRLLVL.

The chain has TRBV15 and TRBJ1-2; unclear D gene. Trimming took off 5 bases at V and 2 bases at J, with 12 bases between the two ends. The CDR3 is made up of 14 amino acids. Germline loops: CDR1 LNHNV, CDR2 YYDKDF (reference sequence). The CDR3 DNA follows: TGTGCCACCAGCGGGAGACACCTGAACTATGGCTACACCTTC. Its protein is CATSGRHLNYGYTF.